These 16 T cell receptor beta chains were sequenced from one sample in a study of cytomegalovirus exposure and HLA in healthy donors. PCR employed 60 Vbeta and 13 Jbeta primers. Assay: immunoSEQ multiplex PCR; the TCRdb copy retains only in-frame clones and omits some. The table lists 70,000 to 95,000 clones, around 77% of them singletons, with 3% to 3.5% in the top ten. The sample was PBMCs. The origin of the receptors is a man aged 50-59 years in good health and CMV-seronegative.

J is TRBJ1-5 and V is TRBV19; TRBD1 matches at 8 bases. The germline V gene encodes CDR1 LNHDA and CDR2 SQIVND (reference sequence). The V and J ends lost 4 bases and 7 bases, in that order; junction bases with no gene match: 18. The CDR3 extends over 18 amino acids. In nucleotides, the CDR3 is TGTGCCAGTAGTACCAAAGACAAGACAGGGGCTGTGGACCAGCCCCAGCATTTT. Residues: CASSTKDKTGAVDQPQHF.

This rearrangement joins TRBV7-9 to TRBJ1-1, with D possibly TRBD1 on 5 matching bases. In germline, CDR1 is SEHNR, CDR2 FQNEAQ (reference sequence). The length of the CDR3 is 13 residues. Between the trimmed V and J ends, which lost 5 bases and 4 bases, there was a span of 11 bases. DNA of the CDR3: TGTGCCAGCAGCGGGGGGAAAGTCACTGAAGCTTTCTTT. It specifies CASSGGKVTEAFF.

The rearrangement joins TRBV5-4 to TRBJ2-2, with 9 bases identical to TRBD1. J lost 0 bases, V lost 4 bases, and 4 bases had no gene match. The length of the CDR3 is 16 residues. Germline CDR1 reads SGHNT; CDR2 reads YYREEE (reference sequence). The CDR3 DNA sequence: TGTGCCAGCAGCCCAAGGACAGGGGCGAACACCGGGGAGCTGTTTTTT. It is translated as CASSPRTGANTGELFF.

The chain links TRBV6-6 to TRBJ2-1, with D perhaps matching TRBD1 (5 bases). This CDR3 has 12 residues. The germline gives CDR1 MNHNY, CDR2 SVGAGI (reference sequence). Between the trimmed V and J ends, which lost 2 bases and 8 bases, there was a span of 7 bases. This CDR3 is CASSYQGDEQFF. DNA of the CDR3: TGTGCCAGCAGTTACCAAGGGGATGAGCAGTTCTTC.

The chain has TRBV7-3 and TRBJ2-5; D gene uncertain. This CDR3 has 12 residues. The V gene's germline CDR1 is SGHTA and CDR2 FQGTGA. The V and J ends lost 5 bases and 5 bases respectively, with 9 bases between them. CDR3 DNA: TGTGCCAGCAGCCAAGTCGGGGAGACCCAGTACTTC. It is translated as CASSQVGETQYF.

The chain uses TRBV2 and TRBJ2-2, with D tentatively TRBD1 (5 bases). V was cut by 2 bases and J by 0 bases, with 7 bases left in between. In germline, CDR1 is SNHLY, CDR2 FYNNEI. This CDR3 comprises 15 residues. The CDR3 DNA is TGTGCCAGCAGTGAAACAGGTTCGAACACCGGGGAGCTGTTTTTT. Translated, it gives CASSETGSNTGELFF.

V and J are TRBV6-4 and TRBJ2-3; 8 nucleotides match TRBD2. V dropped 4 bases and J dropped 3; count of bases not matched to a gene: 6. The CDR3 runs to 15 residues. Germline values: CDR1 MRHNA, CDR2 SNTAGT. CDR3 residues: CASSAVAGKTDTQYF. The CDR3 region has the DNA TGTGCCAGCAGTGCGGTAGCGGGAAAAACAGATACGCAGTATTTT.

The chain carries TRBV7-9 and TRBJ1-1; D unclear. This CDR3 is 15 amino acids long. The germline V gene has CDR1 SEHNR and CDR2 FQNEAQ (reference sequence). The ends were cut back, 7 bases at V and 1 base at J, with 16 bases in the middle. The CDR3 DNA reads as TGTGCCAGCATCCTTGAGGGTTTCGGGAACACTGAAGCTTTCTTT. It codes for CASILEGFGNTEAFF.

A single count supports this clone. The J gene is TRBJ2-1, the V gene TRBV7-2; 9 bases match TRBD1. CDR1 SGHTA and CDR2 FQGNSA come from the germline V gene. V was pared by 1 base and J by 8 bases, with 0 bases of the junction left unmatched. The CDR3 has 13 residues. The CDR3 nucleotides read TGTGCCAGCAGCTTAGACAGGGGGCATGAGCAGTTCTTC. Its protein is CASSLDRGHEQFF.

This chain uses TRBV7-6 with TRBJ2-1; D might be TRBD2 (6 bases). Germline V gene sequence: CDR1 SGHVS, CDR2 FNYEAQ. The CDR3 is 14 residues long. Trimming took off 3 bases at V and 5 bases at J, with 11 bases between the two ends. The CDR3 is CASSLEGWDNEQFF. DNA for the CDR3: TGTGCCAGCAGCTTGGAGGGGTGGGACAATGAGCAGTTCTTC.

V usage is TRBV10-2 and J usage is TRBJ1-5; possible D gene TRBD1, 6 bases. The germline CDR1 and CDR2 sequences are WSHSY and SAAADI. The CDR3 sequence is 15 residues long. The V end lost 0 bases, the J end lost 3 bases, and 9 bases lay between the germline ends. CDR3 nucleotides: TGCGCCAGCAGTGAGTCGCGACAGGTCAATCAGCCCCAGCATTTT. This encodes CASSESRQVNQPQHF.

V is TRBV4-3 and J is TRBJ2-2; no clear D gene. The V and J ends lost 1 base and 4 bases respectively, with 10 bases between them. The CDR3 runs to 15 residues. The germline V gene has CDR1 LGHNA and CDR2 YSLEER. This CDR3 is CASSQGRAPTGELFF. In DNA form, the CDR3 reads TGCGCCAGCAGCCAAGGGAGAGCGCCCACCGGGGAGCTGTTTTTT.

In its sample, this clone was seen once. This chain joins TRBV27 and TRBJ1-5; weak D call: TRBD1 (6 bases). The CDR3 totals 15 residues. The V gene lost 6 bases and the J gene lost 5 bases, with 17 bases spanning the gap. Germline CDR1 MNHEY, CDR2 SMNVEV (reference sequence). Here the CDR3 reads CASSRLGQGYQPQHF. The CDR3 DNA reads TGTGCCAGCAGCCGATTGGGGCAGGGGTATCAGCCCCAGCATTTT.

This clone occurred a few times. The chain is built from TRBV2 and TRBJ1-3; no reliable D call. The CDR3 contains 15 residues. CDR1 is SNHLY and CDR2 is FYNNEI in the germline V gene. The ends were cut back, 2 bases at V and 3 bases at J, with 11 bases in the middle. CDR3 DNA: TGTGCCAGCAGTGAAAAAGGCCTAGGTGGAAACACCATATATTTT. Protein sequence: CASSEKGLGGNTIYF.

V gene TRBV7-3 combines with J gene TRBJ2-5; 9 bases match TRBD1. V lost 3 bases, J lost 5 bases, and 7 bases stayed unmatched. CDR1 is SGHTA, CDR2 FQGTGA, per germline. CDR3 length: 15 amino acids. The DNA of the CDR3 is TGTGCCAGCAGCTTCGGGACAGGGTCAGGGGAGACCCAGTACTTC. This gives the protein CASSFGTGSGETQYF.

This chain links TRBV14 with TRBJ2-3; D is unclear. The CDR3 contains 14 residues. V was trimmed by 4 bases and J by 4 bases, leaving 12 bases between them. The germline gives CDR1 SGHDN, CDR2 FVKESK. CDR3 in amino acids: CASSPEARSDTQYF. The CDR3 coding sequence is TGTGCCAGCAGCCCTGAGGCACGTTCAGATACGCAGTATTTT.